The entry below describes one TCR beta chain. Germline CDR1 and CDR2: SQVTM and ANQGSEA. This CDR3 has 13 residues. Researchers prepared the TRB cDNA libraries using 5' RACE with UMI labels. One entry per CDR3 protein, without DNA, is what TCRdb gives after re-calling the 5' RACE reads. This repertoire includes approximately 4,000 distinct CDR3 sequences. This sample is drawn from a study of CXCR3-negative and CXCR3-positive naive CD8 T cells. This sequence was found in a human donor in good health. Some clones in this sample may be carry-over from other donors' samples. Sequenced input: naive CXCR3- CD8+ T cells from blood. The subset was: CD45RO-CCR7+CD27+CD95- naive CD8+ T cells lacking CXCR3 (TNR3-). The chain links TRBV29-1 to TRBJ2-7; TCRdb indicates TRBD1, and absent DNA this call remains unverified. CDR3 sequence: CSVGAGGYYEQYF.